These 16 T cell receptor beta chains were all obtained from the same sample, sequenced in a study of cytomegalovirus exposure and HLA in healthy donors. Both 60 Vbeta primers and 13 Jbeta primers went into the PCR. Sequencing was performed with immunoSEQ multiplex PCR; in TCRdb, only in-frame clones are kept and a portion is missing. Found here are more than 200,000 clones, under 80% of them singletons; the top ten hold approximately 0.22%. Material for sequencing was PBMCs. These receptors all come from a girl aged 2 to 10 in good health and CMV-seronegative.

The chain employs TRBV11-2 and TRBJ2-1, with TRBD2 identical over 8 bases. Germline trimming cut 1 base from V and 4 bases from J; bases unmatched to any gene: 6. The CDR3 has 16 residues. The germline V gene has CDR1 SGHAT and CDR2 FQNNGV. CDR3 coding DNA: TGTGCCAGCAGCTTAGTGGCTAGCGGGTTTTACAATGAGCAGTTCTTC. The encoded protein is CASSLVASGFYNEQFF.

The genes are TRBV5-6 and TRBJ2-7, with TRBD2 matching over 8 bases. Trimming removed 0 bases from V and 6 bases from J; junction bases left unmatched: 8. Looked up from germline, CDR1 is SGHDT and CDR2 is YYEEEE. The CDR3 sequence is 15 residues long. This CDR3 is CASSLGPLSGGEQYF. Written as DNA, the CDR3 is TGTGCCAGCAGCTTGGGCCCGTTGAGCGGGGGCGAGCAGTACTTC.

The rearrangement uses TRBV6-5 and TRBJ2-1, with a weak D call TRBD1 (6 bases). The CDR3 has 16 amino acids. Germline CDR1 is MNHEY and CDR2 is SVGAGI. Trimming pared 3 bases from V and 3 bases from J, leaving 15 bases between. The CDR3 nucleotides read TGTGCCAGCAGTTATAATCCCGGACAGAGCTACAATGAGCAGTTCTTC. It is translated as CASSYNPGQSYNEQFF.

The V and J genes are TRBV2 and TRBJ2-1; TRBD2 agrees at 8 bases. Trimming cost V 4 bases and J 6 bases; bases outside gene matches: 8. From germline, CDR1 is SNHLY and CDR2 FYNNEI. CDR3 length equals 15 residues. The CDR3 coding sequence is TGTGCCAGCAGTGTCCCGGGGGGGGGCGGCAATGAGCAGTTCTTC. Translation: CASSVPGGGGNEQFF.

This rearrangement joins TRBV6-1 to TRBJ1-5; no clear D. The CDR3 totals 17 residues. Trimming shortened V by 0 bases and J by 4 bases, and 16 bases separated the two germline ends. Germline values: CDR1 MNHNS, CDR2 SASEGT. The CDR3 reads CASSEASIQPLNQPQHF. The CDR3 coding sequence is TGTGCCAGCAGTGAAGCCTCGATACAGCCACTTAATCAGCCCCAGCATTTT.

CDR3 protein: CASRAGTSGFYNEQFF. The CDR3 nucleotides read TGTGCCAGCAGGGCCGGGACTAGCGGTTTCTACAATGAGCAGTTCTTC. This chain links TRBV2 with TRBJ2-1; 11 positions agree with TRBD2. The CDR3 runs 16 residues. With 6 bases clipped from V and 3 bases from J, the junction kept 7 bases outside the gene matches. Germline V gene lookup returns CDR1 SNHLY and CDR2 FYNNEI.

The rearrangement uses TRBV4-1 and TRBJ2-7; D remains unclear. Germline lookup yields CDR1 MGHRA and CDR2 YSYEKL. The CDR3 covers 15 residues. Trimming took off 5 bases at V and 4 bases at J, with 18 bases between the two ends. CDR3 coding DNA: TGCGCCAGCAGCTTTCTATGGCAGGCCGAATACGAGCAGTACTTC. It yields the protein CASSFLWQAEYEQYF.

The rearrangement uses TRBV28 and TRBJ2-6, with TRBD1 as a possible D gene (7 bases). Per the germline V gene, CDR1 is MDHEN and CDR2 is SYDVKM. This CDR3 comprises 20 residues. The V end lost 3 bases, the J end lost 1 base, and 22 bases lay between the germline ends. The DNA for the CDR3 is TGTGCCAGCAGTTTCCGCGGGACAGCCATGTCCCATTCTGGGGCCAACGTCCTGACTTTC. It translates to CASSFRGTAMSHSGANVLTF.

The CDR3 DNA is TGTGCCAGCAGCTTGGTGTCAATCGGGGAGCTGTTTTTT. This encodes CASSLVSIGELFF. The chain combines TRBV5-6 with TRBJ2-2; D unresolved. The CDR3 is made up of 13 amino acids. CDR1 is SGHDT, CDR2 YYEEEE, per germline. V was cut by 0 bases and J by 7 bases, with 7 bases left in between.

As to this clone: At one boundary the junction diverges from the germline segment, which might be a read error. CDR3 sequence: CAWGREYERYF. The CDR3 DNA reads TGTGCCTGGGGGCGGGAGTACGAGCGGTACTTC. The V gene is TRBV30, the J gene TRBJ2-7; 7 bases are shared with TRBD2. Germline-derived CDR1 and CDR2 are GTSNPN and SVGIG (reference sequence). The CDR3 length is 11 residues.

In its sample, this clone was seen a few times. The DNA for the CDR3 is TGCAGCGTTGAGTTCCTAGCGGGAGGCGCCGGGGAGCTGTTTTTT. This sequence encodes CSVEFLAGGAGELFF. This chain connects TRBV29-1 to TRBJ2-2; 11 bases line up with TRBD2. The CDR3 runs to 15 residues. The V segment lost 3 bases and the J segment 6 bases; nucleotides outside the gene matches: 6. Germline V gene data show CDR1 as SQVTM and CDR2 as ANQGSEA.

J is TRBJ2-5 and V is TRBV2, with 8 bases matching TRBD2. CDR1 is SNHLY and CDR2 is FYNNEI in the germline V gene. With 7 bases clipped from V and 2 bases from J, the junction kept 6 bases outside the gene matches. The CDR3 loop spans 14 amino acids. The DNA for the CDR3 is TGTGCCAGCACTCAAGGGACTAGGCAAGAGACCCAGTACTTC. Its translation: CASTQGTRQETQYF. Variable domain in full (rest from reference TRBV2 and TRBJ2-5): EPEVTQTPSHQVTQMGQEVILRCVPISNHLYFYWYRQILGQKVEFLVSFYNNEISEKSEIFDDQFSVERPDGSNFTLKIRSTKLEDSAMYFCASTQGTRQETQYFGPGTRLLVL.

This clone was recorded once. The gene calls are TRBV10-3 and TRBJ2-7; D is perhaps TRBD1 (6 bases). V gave up 5 bases and J gave up 2 bases, with 13 bases separating them. Germline V lookup: CDR1 ENHRY, CDR2 SYGVKD. The CDR3 extends over 14 amino acids. CDR3 bases: TGTGCCATCAGTAAGGCCGAGGGGGCCTACGAGCAGTACTTC. Its translation: CAISKAEGAYEQYF.

The rearrangement joins TRBV29-1 to TRBJ2-3; 9 positions agree with TRBD2. This CDR3 region has 14 residues. Germline V gene data show CDR1 as SQVTM and CDR2 as ANQGSEA. V gave up 4 bases and J gave up 3 bases; unmatched junction bases: 5. The CDR3 reads CSVGRLAGTDTQYF. As DNA, the CDR3 is TGCAGCGTTGGAAGGCTAGCGGGAACAGATACGCAGTATTTT.

This chain uses TRBV10-3 with TRBJ1-3, with no clear D. The CDR3 runs to 12 residues. Germline V CDR1 and CDR2: ENHRY, SYGVKD. Trimming pared 6 bases from V and 7 bases from J, leaving 10 bases between. This CDR3 reads CAIRSGRNTIYF. CDR3 nucleotide sequence: TGTGCCATCAGGAGTGGGAGGAACACCATATATTTT.

The gene calls are TRBV7-3 and TRBJ2-1; D is perhaps TRBD2 (6 bases). Deletions cut 1 base from V and 7 bases from J, with 17 bases between. This CDR3 spans 16 amino acids. Germline V gene lookup returns CDR1 SGHTA and CDR2 FQGTGA. CDR3 in DNA: TGTGCCAGCAGCTTAATTGGGTGGGGGGAGGAGAATGAGCAGTTCTTC. It yields the protein CASSLIGWGEENEQFF.